What follows is one TCR beta chain and its context. Trimming removed 1 base at V and 1 base at J, with 14 bases between. The CDR3 runs to 17 residues. Germline CDR1 and CDR2: LGHDT and YNNKEL (reference sequence). These data come from a study of blood T cell repertoires in COVID-19. Overall study context: Researchers got acute and convalescent COVID-19 samples from the United States, Italy and Spain.

All enrollees were roughly 18 to 100 years old and from around 25 US areas. Clinical history reported by participants formed the basis on which cohorts were assigned. In the authors' methods: Amplifying reference gene primers gave estimates of nucleated cell counts. Produced via immunoSEQ multiplex PCR; TCRdb's table is partial and in-frame only. V and J calls and clone size are given by that table; D and trimming were obtained from the DNA. The sample comprises 350,000 or so clones, approximately 83% of which are singletons, and 3.5% to 4.5% rests with the top ten. Sequencing used PBMCs or T cells enriched from blood (not recorded which). The chain links TRBV3-1 (or the pseudogene TRBV3-2) to TRBJ1-3; D is uncertain. This receptor was identified in a woman between 40 and 50 years old with acute COVID-19. CDR3 coding DNA: TGTGCCAGCAGCCAAGGAGGAACCATAACATCTGGAAACACCATATATTTT. Translating it yields CASSQGGTITSGNTIYF.